This entry features one T cell receptor beta chain sequence. Assay: immunoSEQ multiplex PCR; the TCRdb copy retains only in-frame clones and omits some. The sample contains 150,000 to 170,000 clones, roughly 94% of which appear only once. CDR3 length: 17 amino acids. V gave up 1 base and J gave up 5 bases, with 17 bases separating them. Germline CDR1 and CDR2: LGHNA and YSLEER. The data were taken from a study of OX40 agonist ivuxolimab in advanced cancers. At the level of the study: Ivuxolimab is a fully human IgG2 antibody that activates OX40 (CD134).

This chain connects TRBV4-3 to TRBJ1-4; D possibly corresponds to TRBD1 (5 bases). The input for sequencing was CD4+ or CD8+ T cells sorted from blood, taken in a trial of the OX40 agonist ivuxolimab. The clonotype was recovered from an adult with an advanced solid tumor such as melanoma, head and neck, liver or kidney cancer. DNA of the CDR3: TGCGCCAGCAGCCAAGGGAACGGGAGGGGCGTGAATGAAAAACTGTTTTTT. Translating gives CASSQGNGRGVNEKLFF.